These 6 T cell receptor beta chains share one sample of origin, sequenced in a study of T cells in Graves' hyperthyroidism and ophthalmopathy. Amplification targeted TCR beta CDR3 regions from RNA transcripts. A first-round RT-PCR of the TCR CDR3 used the HTBI primer set. TCRdb re-derived calls from the multiplex PCR reads in MiXCR, one entry per CDR3 protein. The data hold hundreds of thousands of distinct CDR3 sequences, with roughly 14% observed a single time. What was sequenced was blood. These receptors originate from a man younger than 30 with Graves' ophthalmopathy.

There are many counts of this clonotype. The rearrangement links TRBV18 to TRBJ2-7, with D possibly being TRBD2 (5 bases). This CDR3 has 14 amino acids. Looked up from germline, CDR1 is KGHSH and CDR2 is LQKENI. Trimming pared 5 bases from V and 1 base from J, leaving 12 bases between. The CDR3 region is CASSEGTRSYEQYF. CDR3 nucleotide sequence: TGTGCCAGCTCAGAAGGCACTAGATCCTACGAGCAGTACTTC.

At least ten counts were recorded for this clonotype. The chain employs TRBV2 and TRBJ2-3; TRBD2 matches 9 bases. Trimming at V came to 2 bases and at J to 2 bases, leaving 11 bases not matched to a gene. CDR3 size: 18 residues. The germline V gene encodes CDR1 SNHLY and CDR2 FYNNEI. The CDR3 protein is CASSEFRRGGAFTDTQYF. CDR3 bases: TGTGCCAGCAGTGAATTTCGTCGCGGGGGGGCATTCACAGATACGCAGTATTTT.

This clonotype was detected ten times or more. The genes are TRBV30 and TRBJ2-1, with D unclear. Germline CDR1 reads GTSNPN; CDR2 reads SVGIG (reference sequence). This CDR3 spans 11 amino acids. V lost 2 bases to trimming and J lost 8 bases, with 7 bases between them. CDR3 in amino acids: CAWSSQHEQFF. CDR3 coding DNA: TGTGCCTGGAGTAGCCAGCATGAGCAGTTCTTC.

This clonotype has at least ten counts. The gene calls are TRBV18 and TRBJ2-3; D is unresolved. CDR1 KGHSH and CDR2 LQKENI come from the germline V gene. CDR3 length: 12 amino acids. The V end lost 2 bases, the J end lost 5 bases, and 5 bases lay between the germline ends. The CDR3 loop reads CASSPTRDTQYF. CDR3 DNA: TGTGCCAGCTCACCAACAAGAGATACGCAGTATTTT.

This clonotype was seen a few times. This chain uses TRBV5-6 with TRBJ2-7; possibly TRBD2 for D (7 bases). In germline, CDR1 is SGHDT, CDR2 YYEEEE. V dropped 0 bases and J dropped 4 bases, with 20 bases sitting between them. The CDR3 has 17 residues. CDR3 DNA sequence: TGTGCCAGCAGCTTGGTGGGGAGGACGGGGGGCCGATACGAGCAGTACTTC. It is translated as CASSLVGRTGGRYEQYF.

Only a few counts were recorded for this clonotype. V gene TRBV14 combines with J gene TRBJ1-1; possibly TRBD1 for D (6 bases). From germline, CDR1 is SGHDN and CDR2 FVKESK. Trimming took off 0 bases at V and 6 bases at J, with 11 bases between the two ends. This CDR3 comprises 14 residues. CDR3 amino acids: CASSQDHGGPEAFF. Here the CDR3 DNA reads TGTGCCAGCAGCCAAGATCATGGGGGGCCTGAAGCTTTCTTT.